This TCR beta chain derives from a study of shared clonotypes between healthy human individuals. Whole-study context: For every donor, three CD4 naive, three CD4 memory, two CD8 naive and one CD8 memory plates were used.

This CDR3 region has 16 residues. V was pared by 3 bases and J by 1 base, with 16 bases between. CDR1 and CDR2 from the germline V gene are SGHDT and YYEEEE. This clone was observed once. The antigen is not known. Each sample came from a Caucasian adult donor living in Nashville, Tennessee. Study results and caveats: All-four-donor shared clonotypes had higher generation probabilities than non-shared clonotypes did.

This table comes from immunoSEQ multiplex PCR, and its TCRdb copy is limited to in-frame clones, with some not included. The sample lists 1,400,000 or so clones, approximately 98.5% occurring once. The J gene is TRBJ1-1, the V gene TRBV5-6, with D hard to call. The material sequenced was naive CD4+ T cells sorted from blood. Subset here: CD45RA+ positively selected. The sequence came from a man aged 25-40 years in good health. The CDR3 coding sequence is TGTGCCAGCAGCTCCCGGATAGCCACGAAGAACACTGAAGCTTTCTTT. This translates into CASSSRIATKNTEAFF.